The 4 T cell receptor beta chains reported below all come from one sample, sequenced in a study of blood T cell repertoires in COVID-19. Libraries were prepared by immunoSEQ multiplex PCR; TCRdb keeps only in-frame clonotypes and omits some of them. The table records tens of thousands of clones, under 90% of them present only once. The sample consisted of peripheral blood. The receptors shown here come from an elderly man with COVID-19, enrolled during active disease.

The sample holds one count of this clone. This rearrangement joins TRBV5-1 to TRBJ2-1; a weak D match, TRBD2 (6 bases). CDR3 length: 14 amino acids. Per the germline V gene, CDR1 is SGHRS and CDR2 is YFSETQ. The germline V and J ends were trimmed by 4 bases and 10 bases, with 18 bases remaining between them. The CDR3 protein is CASSDGTPRVEQFF. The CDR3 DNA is TGCGCCAGCAGCGACGGGACTCCCCGCGTCGAGCAGTTCTTC. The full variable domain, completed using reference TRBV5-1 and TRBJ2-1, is KAGVTQTPRYLIKTRGQQVTLSCSPISGHRSVSWYQQTPGQGLQFLFEYFSETQRNKGNFPGRFSGRQFSNSRSEMNVSTLELGDSALYLCASSDGTPRVEQFFGPGTRLTVL.

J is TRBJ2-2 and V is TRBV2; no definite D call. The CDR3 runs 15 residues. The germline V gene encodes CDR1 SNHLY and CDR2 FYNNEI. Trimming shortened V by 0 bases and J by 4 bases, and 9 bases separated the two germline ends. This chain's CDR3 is CASSEALRSTGELFF. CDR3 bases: TGTGCCAGCAGTGAAGCGCTTCGGTCCACCGGGGAGCTGTTTTTT.

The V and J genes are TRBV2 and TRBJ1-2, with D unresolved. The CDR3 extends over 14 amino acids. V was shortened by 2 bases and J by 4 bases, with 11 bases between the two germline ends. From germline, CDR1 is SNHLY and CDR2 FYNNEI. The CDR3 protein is CASSEKEGGYGYTF. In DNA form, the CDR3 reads TGTGCCAGCAGTGAAAAGGAGGGAGGCTATGGCTACACCTTC.

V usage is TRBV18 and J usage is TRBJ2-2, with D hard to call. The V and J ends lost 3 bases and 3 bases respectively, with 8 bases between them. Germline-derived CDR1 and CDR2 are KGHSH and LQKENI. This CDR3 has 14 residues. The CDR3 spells CASSPRSDTGELFF. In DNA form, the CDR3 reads TGTGCCAGCTCACCGCGGAGCGACACCGGGGAGCTGTTTTTT.